A single sample is the source of the 19 T cell receptor beta chains below, sequenced in a study of a mutant IDH1 vaccine in newly diagnosed glioma. Generated by immunoSEQ multiplex PCR, the TCRdb table keeps only in-frame clones and is missing some. The table includes 75,000 to 100,000 clones, around nine tenths detected once. The time point is: baseline, week 1 (first vaccination visit). Treatment here: pre-vaccination baseline after standard-of-care therapy. This specimen was PBMCs, taken from a glioma patient treated with radiotherapy, temozolomide or both. These receptor sequences come from a woman aged 50 to 60 with glioma.

This clone has only a few counts. The gene calls are TRBV5-1 and TRBJ2-2; no clear D. The CDR3 runs 15 residues. The V gene's germline CDR1 is SGHRS and CDR2 YFSETQ. V lost 4 bases and J lost 4, with 14 bases in between. Here the CDR3 DNA reads TGCGCCAGCAGCGCGACGGTTCCTGGCACCGGGGAGCTGTTTTTT. It codes for CASSATVPGTGELFF.

The rearrangement joins TRBV5-6 to TRBJ1-5; D possibly corresponds to TRBD1 (5 bases). Trimming pared 4 bases from V and 0 bases from J, leaving 14 bases between. Per germline, CDR1 SGHDT and CDR2 YYEEEE. The CDR3 spans 16 residues. The CDR3 sequence is CASSHRGANSNQPQHF. DNA of the CDR3: TGTGCCAGCAGCCACCGTGGGGCAAATAGCAATCAGCCCCAGCATTTT.

The J gene is TRBJ2-7, the V gene TRBV18; D is perhaps TRBD1 (5 bases). The CDR3 contains 13 residues. Germline lookup yields CDR1 KGHSH and CDR2 LQKENI. Between the trimmed V and J ends, which lost 6 bases and 2 bases, there was a span of 11 bases. CDR3 in amino acids: CASSPDTPYEQYF. CDR3 in DNA: TGTGCCAGCTCCCCGGACACCCCCTACGAGCAGTACTTC.

This chain uses TRBV7-3 with TRBJ2-2, with D possibly being TRBD1 (5 bases). The CDR3 is 13 amino acids. CDR1 and CDR2 (germline): SGHTA, FQGTGA. The germline V and J ends were trimmed by 3 bases and 6 bases, with 8 bases remaining between them. DNA for the CDR3: TGTGCCAGCAGCTTGGGCAGGGCCGGGGAGCTGTTTTTT. It codes for CASSLGRAGELFF.

The chain carries TRBV6-1 and TRBJ1-5; maybe TRBD1 (6 bases). This CDR3 region has 13 residues. CDR1 MNHNS and CDR2 SASEGT come from the germline V gene. V gave up 10 bases and J gave up 6 bases, with 16 bases separating them. The CDR3 sequence is CATTGQGLQPQHF. DNA for the CDR3: TGTGCCACTACCGGGCAGGGGCTTCAGCCCCAGCATTTT.

The CDR3 bases are TGTGCCAGCAGAACTCAGGCCTATGGCTACACCTTC. Protein sequence: CASRTQAYGYTF. The chain couples TRBV2 to TRBJ1-2; D is ambiguous. With 6 bases removed from V and 4 bases from J, the gap between germline ends came to 9 bases. The CDR3 loop spans 12 amino acids. Germline V gene sequence: CDR1 SNHLY, CDR2 FYNNEI.

This chain joins TRBV27 and TRBJ2-1; 16 bases map to TRBD2. V shed 6 bases and J 9 bases; nucleotides not matched to a gene: 5. Germline CDR1 is MNHEY and CDR2 is SMNVEV (reference sequence). The length of the CDR3 is 15 residues. The CDR3 loop reads CASRLGTSGRVEQFF. The CDR3 DNA sequence: TGTGCCAGCAGACTCGGGACTAGCGGGAGGGTTGAGCAGTTCTTC.

V gene TRBV5-5 combines with J gene TRBJ1-1; no definite D call. Trimming left V 1 base short and J 3 bases short, with 4 bases between. The germline V gene has CDR1 SGHKS and CDR2 YYEKEE (reference sequence). The length of the CDR3 is 12 residues. The CDR3 here is CASSLQDTEAFF. The CDR3 DNA reads as TGTGCCAGCAGCTTGCAGGACACTGAAGCTTTCTTT.

The rearrangement uses TRBV28 and TRBJ1-5; maybe TRBD1 (5 bases). Trimming pared 2 bases from V and 7 bases from J, leaving 15 bases between. The CDR3 runs to 15 residues. Germline values: CDR1 MDHEN, CDR2 SYDVKM. The CDR3 sequence: CASSLVAGVKQPQHF. The CDR3 DNA follows: TGTGCCAGCAGTTTAGTGGCGGGGGTGAAGCAGCCCCAGCATTTT.

The genes are TRBV28 and TRBJ1-1; no clear D gene. Trimming removed 1 base at V and 4 bases at J, with 13 bases between. In germline, CDR1 is MDHEN, CDR2 SYDVKM. The CDR3 is 15 residues long. The CDR3 DNA reads TGTGCCAGCAGTTTATCCGAGTGGGCGGGCACTGAAGCTTTCTTT. This gives the protein CASSLSEWAGTEAFF.

This clone was recorded once. The chain recombines TRBV19 with TRBJ2-5; TRBD1 agrees at 7 bases. This CDR3 region has 13 residues. After removal of 5 bases from V and 2 bases from J, the junction contained 2 bases not matched to a gene. CDR1 LNHDA and CDR2 SQIVND come from the germline V gene (reference sequence). Here the CDR3 DNA reads TGTGCCAGTAGTGCCAGGGGGCAAGAGACCCAGTACTTC. Its translation is CASSARGQETQYF.

The chain uses TRBV6-5 and TRBJ2-7; D gene unclear. Per the germline V gene, CDR1 is MNHEY and CDR2 is SVGAGI. Trimming cost V 2 bases and J 3 bases, with 11 bases left between them. The CDR3 spans 14 residues. The CDR3 DNA sequence: TGTGCCAGCAGTTACCTCTCCGGCAGCTACGAGCAGTACTTC. It translates to CASSYLSGSYEQYF.

This chain joins TRBV30 and TRBJ2-7; 8 bases match TRBD1. V trimming: 8 bases; J trimming: 4 bases; junction bases outside the gene matches: 10. The CDR3 spans 13 residues. The V gene's germline CDR1 is GTSNPN and CDR2 SVGIG (reference sequence). CDR3 bases: TGTGCCACCCAACAGGGGGTTTCGTACGAGCAGTACTTC. Its protein is CATQQGVSYEQYF.

The DNA of the CDR3 is TGTGCCAGCAGCGTGACGGGATCGAGCTCCTACAATGAGCAGTTCTTC. It codes for CASSVTGSSSYNEQFF. The chain combines TRBV9 with TRBJ2-1; a possible D gene is TRBD2 (5 bases). The CDR3 is 16 amino acids. V was shortened by 2 bases and J by 0 bases, with 12 bases between the two germline ends. CDR1 SGDLS and CDR2 YYNGEE come from the germline V gene.

This clone was detected once. The chain employs TRBV30 and TRBJ2-3; D possibly corresponds to TRBD2 (7 bases). Germline CDR1 reads GTSNPN; CDR2 reads SVGIG (reference sequence). The V and J ends lost 3 bases and 0 bases respectively, with 10 bases between them. The CDR3 consists of 14 residues. CDR3 in amino acids: CAWRKGGSTDTQYF. As DNA, the CDR3 is TGTGCCTGGAGGAAGGGGGGGAGCACAGATACGCAGTATTTT. The whole variable domain, remainder taken from reference TRBV30 and TRBJ2-3, is SQTIHQWPATLVQPVGSPLSLECTVEGTSNPNLYWYRQAAGRGLQLLFYSVGIGQISSEVPQNLSASRPQDRQFILSSKKLLLSDSGFYLCAWRKGGSTDTQYFGPGTRLTVL.

The chain employs TRBV4-1 and TRBJ2-7; D gene unclear. Looked up from germline, CDR1 is MGHRA and CDR2 is YSYEKL. This CDR3 region has 16 residues. Trimming stripped 0 bases from V and 0 bases from J, with 12 bases between. CDR3 residues: CASSQEPSAHSYEQYF. CDR3 nucleotide sequence: TGCGCCAGCAGCCAAGAACCCAGCGCCCACTCCTACGAGCAGTACTTC.

About this clone: The same CDR3 is also encoded by other DNA sequences in this sample. This chain links TRBV30 with TRBJ1-5; 8 bases line up with TRBD1. Germline CDR1 reads GTSNPN; CDR2 reads SVGIG (reference sequence). V shed 2 bases, J shed 4 bases, and the junction held 1 base outside the gene matches. The CDR3 is 13 amino acids. The CDR3 region has the DNA TGTGCCTGGAGTCGACAGGGGAATCAGCCCCAGCATTTT. Translated: CAWSRQGNQPQHF.

The J gene is TRBJ1-1, the V gene TRBV15; tentatively, D is TRBD1 (6 bases). There are 15 residues in the CDR3. Germline V gene sequence: CDR1 LNHNV, CDR2 YYDKDF (reference sequence). Trimming left V 5 bases short and J 5 bases short, with 18 bases between. The CDR3 nucleotides read TGTGCCACCAGCTCGAGAGGAGGGGGTCGAACTGAAGCTTTCTTT. It codes for CATSSRGGGRTEAFF.

V gene TRBV10-1 combines with J gene TRBJ2-7; D may be TRBD1 or TRBD2 (6 bases each). CDR3 length: 13 amino acids. The V gene lost 2 bases and the J gene lost 5 bases, with 10 bases spanning the gap. Germline V gene sequence: CDR1 WNHNN, CDR2 SYGVQD (reference sequence). This CDR3 reads CASSERGANEQYF. The DNA for the CDR3 is TGCGCCAGCAGTGAGAGGGGGGCCAACGAGCAGTACTTC.